This entry is about one T cell receptor (beta chain). This sample was included in a study of blood T cell repertoires in COVID-19. Background on the study: Sources were T cells, B-cell-depleted T cells, or PBMCs; the material itself was cDNA or gDNA.

Germline CDR1 and CDR2: LNHDA and SQIVND (reference sequence). CDR3 length: 14 amino acids. Deletions cut 0 bases from V and 5 bases from J, with 10 bases between. The repertoire was sequenced with immunoSEQ multiplex PCR; TCRdb's copy has only in-frame clones and lacks some. Here the sample spans 95,000 to 150,000 clones, around three quarters being singletons. This chain uses TRBV19 with TRBJ1-2; D call uncertain. The sample consisted of peripheral blood. The sequence was collected from a man in his forties with active or convalescent COVID-19. CDR3 protein: CASSIDGPQYGYTF. The CDR3 DNA reads as TGTGCCAGTAGTATAGATGGTCCTCAGTATGGCTACACCTTC.